This TCR beta chain is drawn from a study of graft-versus-host responses after intestinal transplantation. Sequencing was performed with immunoSEQ multiplex PCR; in TCRdb, only in-frame clones are kept and a portion is missing. The data contain tens of thousands of clones, about 90% of them singletons. V was pared by 0 bases and J by 2 bases, with 10 bases between. The germline CDR1 and CDR2 sequences are SGHDN and FVKESK. CDR3 length: 15 amino acids. The TCR was taken from a human patient who received an intestinal transplant, so some T cells may come from the graft donor. The sample in question was PBMCs, obtained roughly 680 days after intestinal transplant. The J gene is TRBJ2-5, the V gene TRBV14; D unclear. Written as DNA, the CDR3 is TGTGCCAGCAGCCAAGATTCGGCAGTACAAGAGACCCAGTACTTC. Its translation is CASSQDSAVQETQYF. The entire variable domain, with the rest obtained from reference TRBV14 and TRBJ2-5, is as follows: EAGVTQFPSHSVIEKGQTVTLRCDPISGHDNLYWYRRVMGKEIKFLLHFVKESKQDESGMPNNRFLAERTGGTYSTLKVQPAELEDSGVYFCASSQDSAVQETQYFGPGTRLLVL.